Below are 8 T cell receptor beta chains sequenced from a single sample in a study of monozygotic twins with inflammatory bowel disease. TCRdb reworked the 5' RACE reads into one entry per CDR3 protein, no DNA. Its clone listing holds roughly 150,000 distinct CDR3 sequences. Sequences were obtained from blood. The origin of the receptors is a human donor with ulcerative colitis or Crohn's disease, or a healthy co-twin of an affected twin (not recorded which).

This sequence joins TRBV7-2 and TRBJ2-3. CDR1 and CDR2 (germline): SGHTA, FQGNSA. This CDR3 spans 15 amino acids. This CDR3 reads CASSLERVGTDTQYF.

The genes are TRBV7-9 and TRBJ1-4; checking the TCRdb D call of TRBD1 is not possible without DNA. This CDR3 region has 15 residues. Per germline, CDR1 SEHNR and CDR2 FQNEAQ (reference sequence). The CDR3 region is CASSSQQGPNEKLFF.

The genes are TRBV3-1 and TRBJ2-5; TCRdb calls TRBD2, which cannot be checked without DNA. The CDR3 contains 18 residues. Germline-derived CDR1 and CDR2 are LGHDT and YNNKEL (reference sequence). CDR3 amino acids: CASSQEGVLVREQETQYF.

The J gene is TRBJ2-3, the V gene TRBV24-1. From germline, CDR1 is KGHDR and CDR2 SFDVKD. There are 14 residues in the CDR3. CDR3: CATSDFTSTDTQYF.

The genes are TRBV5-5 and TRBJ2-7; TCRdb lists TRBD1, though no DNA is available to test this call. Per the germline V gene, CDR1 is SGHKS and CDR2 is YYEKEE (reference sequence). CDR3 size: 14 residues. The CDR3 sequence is CASSHGQGGDEQYF.

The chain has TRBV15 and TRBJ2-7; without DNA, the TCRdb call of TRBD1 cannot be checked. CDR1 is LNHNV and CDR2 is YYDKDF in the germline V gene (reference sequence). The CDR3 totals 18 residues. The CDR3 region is CATSTRNRRDGDTYEQYF.

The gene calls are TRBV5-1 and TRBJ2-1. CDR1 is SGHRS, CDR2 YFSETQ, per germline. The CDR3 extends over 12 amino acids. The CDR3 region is CASSLVRNEQFF. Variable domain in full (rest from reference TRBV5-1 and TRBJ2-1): KAGVTQTPRYLIKTRGQQVTLSCSPISGHRSVSWYQQTPGQGLQFLFEYFSETQRNKGNFPGRFSGRQFSNSRSEMNVSTLELGDSALYLCASSLVRNEQFFGPGTRLTVL.

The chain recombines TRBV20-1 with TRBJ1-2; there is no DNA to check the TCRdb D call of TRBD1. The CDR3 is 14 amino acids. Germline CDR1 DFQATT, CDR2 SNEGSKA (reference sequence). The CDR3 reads CSAKLGGARYGYTF.